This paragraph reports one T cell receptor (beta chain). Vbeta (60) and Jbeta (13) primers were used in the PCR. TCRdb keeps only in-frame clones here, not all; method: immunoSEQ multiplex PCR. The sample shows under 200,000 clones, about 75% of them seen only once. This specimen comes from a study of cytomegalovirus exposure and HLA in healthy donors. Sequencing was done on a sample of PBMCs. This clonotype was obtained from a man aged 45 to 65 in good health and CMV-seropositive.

CDR3: CASSFPVSGANVLTF. CDR3 sequence (DNA): TGTGCCAGCAGCTTCCCGGTTTCTGGGGCCAACGTCCTGACTTTC. The rearrangement joins TRBV5-6 to TRBJ2-6; D gene ambiguous. The CDR3 contains 15 residues. Deletions cut 2 bases from V and 1 base from J, with 7 bases between. Germline V gene lookup returns CDR1 SGHDT and CDR2 YYEEEE. Together with reference TRBV5-6 and TRBJ2-6, the CDR3 gives the full variable domain: DAGVTQSPTHLIKTRGQQVTLRCSPKSGHDTVSWYQQALGQGPQFIFQYYEEEERQRGNFPDRFSGHQFPNYSSELNVNALLLGDSALYLCASSFPVSGANVLTFGAGSRLTVL.